The entry below gives a single T cell receptor beta chain sequence along with its context. Clones were sequenced by immunoSEQ multiplex PCR, and TCRdb holds only the in-frame ones, with some missing. The table records 70,000 to 75,000 clones, around nine tenths of them present only once. The record originates from a study of T cell responses to AZD1222 COVID-19 vaccine. Germline CDR1 is GTSNPN and CDR2 is SVGIG (reference sequence). Trimming cost V 5 bases and J 4 bases; bases outside gene matches: 3. CDR3 length: 13 residues. Sequenced here: peripheral blood, sampled 28 days after the second AZD1222 dose. The chain links TRBV30 to TRBJ1-3; 9 bases match TRBD1. The receptor's source is an adult who received the AZD1222 COVID-19 vaccine. CDR3 sequence reads: CAWGTGQGNTIYF. For the CDR3, the DNA is TGTGCCTGGGGGACAGGGCAAGGAAACACCATATATTTT.